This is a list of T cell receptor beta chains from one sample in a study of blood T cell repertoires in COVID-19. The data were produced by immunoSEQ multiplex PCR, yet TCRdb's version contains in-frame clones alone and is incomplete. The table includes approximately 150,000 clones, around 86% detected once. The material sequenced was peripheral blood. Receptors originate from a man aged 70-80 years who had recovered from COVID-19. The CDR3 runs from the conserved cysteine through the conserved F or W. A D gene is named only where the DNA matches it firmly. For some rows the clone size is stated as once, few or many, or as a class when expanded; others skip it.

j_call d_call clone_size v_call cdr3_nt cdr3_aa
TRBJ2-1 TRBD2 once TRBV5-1 TGCGCCAGCAGCGCGGGGACTAGCGGGAGTCTTGAGCAGTTCTTC CASSAGTSGSLEQFF
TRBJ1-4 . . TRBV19 TGTGCCAGTAGTGAGCACAGAAATGAAAAACTGTTTTTT CASSEHRNEKLFF
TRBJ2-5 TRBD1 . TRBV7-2 TGTGCCAGCAGCTTACCGACAGGGGGGGAAGAGACCCAGTACTTC CASSLPTGGEETQYF
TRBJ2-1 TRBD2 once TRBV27 TGTGCCAGCAGCGAACGGGTTTCGGGAGGTAGCTATGAGCAGTTCTTC CASSERVSGGSYEQFF
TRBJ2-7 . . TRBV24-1 TGTGCCACCAGTGATGAATCAGCGATGTCCTACGAGCAGTACTTC CATSDESAMSYEQYF
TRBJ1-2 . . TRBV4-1 TGCGCCAGCAGCCAAGGCCCAGGGGATCATAACTATGGCTACACCTTC CASSQGPGDHNYGYTF
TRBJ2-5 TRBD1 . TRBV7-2 TGTGCCAGCAGCAGGGACAGGCAAGAGACCCAGTACTTC CASSRDRQETQYF
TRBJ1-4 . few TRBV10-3 TGTGCCATCAGCTGGACAGAGAATGAAAAACTGTTTTTT CAISWTENEKLFF
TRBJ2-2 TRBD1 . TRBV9 TGTGCCAGCAGCGTAGATCAGGGGGTGGAGGAGCTGTTTTTT CASSVDQGVEELFF
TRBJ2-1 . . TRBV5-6 TGTGCCAGCAGCTCTCCTTTGCGACAGGCCGGTGGCTACAATGAGCAGTTCTTC CASSSPLRQAGGYNEQFF
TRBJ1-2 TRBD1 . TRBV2 TGTGCCAGCAACGGACAGGCGGACTATGGCTACACCTTC CASNGQADYGYTF
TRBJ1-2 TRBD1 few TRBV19 TGTGCCAGTAGTCGACAGGGGAGTAACTATGGCTACACCTTC CASSRQGSNYGYTF
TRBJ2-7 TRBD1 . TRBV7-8 TGTGCCAGCAGCTTAGGACAGGGGGCGTTCGAGCAGTACTTC CASSLGQGAFEQYF
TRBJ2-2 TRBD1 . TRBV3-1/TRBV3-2 TGTGCCAGCAGCGAAGCGTGGGGACAGGGAACCGGGGAGCTGTTTTTT CASSEAWGQGTGELFF
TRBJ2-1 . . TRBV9 TGTGCCAGCAGCGTAGTAGCGCATAGCTCCTACAATGAGCAGTTCTTC CASSVVAHSSYNEQFF
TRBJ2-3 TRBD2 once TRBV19 TGTGCCAGCTCCAGACTAGCGGGACAGGCTTCCACAGATACGCAGTATTTT CASSRLAGQASTDTQYF
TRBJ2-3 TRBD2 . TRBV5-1 TGCGCCAGCAGCTTATCGCGGGAGTTATATACGCAGTATTTT CASSLSRELYTQYF
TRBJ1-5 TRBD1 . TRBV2 TGTGCCAGCAATACACAGGGGAATAGCAATCAGCCCCAGCATTTT CASNTQGNSNQPQHF
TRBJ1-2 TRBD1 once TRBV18 TGTGCCAGCTCCCCTACCTCCAGGGGGCGATCTGGATATGGCTACACCTTC CASSPTSRGRSGYGYTF
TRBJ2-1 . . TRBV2 TGTGCCACTAGGGGGCGGGAGGTGGATGAGCAGTTCTTC CATRGREVDEQFF
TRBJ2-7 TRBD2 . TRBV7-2 TGTGCCAGCAGCTTAGAGCGGCTAGCGGGAAGGCGGCCCTACGAGCAGTACTTC CASSLERLAGRRPYEQYF
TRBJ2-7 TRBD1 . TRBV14 TGTGCCAGCAGCCCGAGGACAGGGCCCTACGAGCAGTACTTC CASSPRTGPYEQYF
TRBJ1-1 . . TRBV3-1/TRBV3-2 TGTGCCAGCAGCGCCGATGTAGTTACTGAAGCTTTCTTT CASSADVVTEAFF
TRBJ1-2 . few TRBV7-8 TGTGCCAGCAGCCAAACAGAGAACTATGGCTACACCTTC CASSQTENYGYTF
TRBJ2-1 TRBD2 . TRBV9 TGTGCCAGCAGCGTGACACTAGCGGGAGGGCAGGGTGAGCAGTTCTTC CASSVTLAGGQGEQFF
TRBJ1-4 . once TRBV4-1 TGCGCCAGCAGCCAACCCACAGGAATGGGAAAACTGTTTTTT CASSQPTGMGKLFF
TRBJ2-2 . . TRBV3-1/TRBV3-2 TGTGCCAGCAGCCAATCCAGCCTGGGACTGACCACCGGGGAGCTGTTTTTT CASSQSSLGLTTGELFF
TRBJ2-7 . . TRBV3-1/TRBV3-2 TGTGCCAGCAGCCAAGATATCGTCAGCTCCTACGAGCAGTACTTC CASSQDIVSSYEQYF
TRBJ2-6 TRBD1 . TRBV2 TGTGCCAGCAGTGAAGACACAGGGGCTGGGGCCAACGTCCTGACTTTC CASSEDTGAGANVLTF
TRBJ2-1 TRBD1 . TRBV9 TGTGCCAGCAGCACCACCGGGACAGGCTCCTACAATGAGCAGTTCTTC CASSTTGTGSYNEQFF
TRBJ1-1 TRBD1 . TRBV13 TGTGCCAGCAGCTACAGGGGGGGCACTGAAGCTTTCTTT CASSYRGGTEAFF
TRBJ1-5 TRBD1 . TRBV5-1 TGCGCCAGCAGCTTGGAGGGGGCAGGCAATCAGCCCCAGCATTTT CASSLEGAGNQPQHF
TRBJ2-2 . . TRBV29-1 TGCAGCGCCGGACGTCAGGGAAGCACCGGGGAGCTGTTTTTT CSAGRQGSTGELFF
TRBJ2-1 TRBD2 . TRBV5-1 TGCGCCAGCAGCTTGGGGTCTAGCGGGGGCAATGAGCAGTTCTTC CASSLGSSGGNEQFF
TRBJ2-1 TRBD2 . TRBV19 TGTGCCAGTAGTACCTGGGGGGGACCCCCCTACAATGAGCAGTTCTTC CASSTWGGPPYNEQFF
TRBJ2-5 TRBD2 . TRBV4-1 TGCGCCAGCAGTTATTCGGGAGGGACGGGAGAGACCCAGTACTTC CASSYSGGTGETQYF
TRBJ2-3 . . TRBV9 TGTGCCAGCAGCGTAGGTCTACCCCCACCAGATACGCAGTATTTT CASSVGLPPPDTQYF
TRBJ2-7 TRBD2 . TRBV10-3 TGTGCCATCAGTGAGTTACCGACTAGCGGGAGTCACTACGAGCAGTACTTC CAISELPTSGSHYEQYF
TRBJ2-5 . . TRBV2 TGTGCCAGCAGTGAAGCGCGATTGGGGCCTCAAAAAGAGACCCAGTACTTC CASSEARLGPQKETQYF